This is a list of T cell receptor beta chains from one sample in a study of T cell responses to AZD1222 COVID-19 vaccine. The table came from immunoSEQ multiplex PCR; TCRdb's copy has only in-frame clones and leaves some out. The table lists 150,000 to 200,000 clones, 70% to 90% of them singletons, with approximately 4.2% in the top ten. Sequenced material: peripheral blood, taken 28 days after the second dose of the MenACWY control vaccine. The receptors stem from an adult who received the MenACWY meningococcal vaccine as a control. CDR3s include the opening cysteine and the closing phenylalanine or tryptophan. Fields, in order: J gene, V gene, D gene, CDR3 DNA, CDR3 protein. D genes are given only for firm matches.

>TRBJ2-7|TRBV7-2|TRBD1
TGTGCCAGCAGCTTAGCTCAGGGGGTGGCCGAGCAGTACTTC
CASSLAQGVAEQYF
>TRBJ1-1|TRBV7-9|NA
TGTGCCAGCAGCTTCTCAAAGAACACTGAAGCTTTCTTT
CASSFSKNTEAFF
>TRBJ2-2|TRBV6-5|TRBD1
TGTGCCAGCAGGGACAGGGGGAACACCGGGGAGCTGTTTTTT
CASRDRGNTGELFF
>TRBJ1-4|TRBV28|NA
TGTGCCAGCAGAGGTCCCTCGAATGAAAAACTGTTTTTT
CASRGPSNEKLFF
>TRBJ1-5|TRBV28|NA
TGTGCCAGCAGTTATCCCCAGCATTTT
CASSYPQHF
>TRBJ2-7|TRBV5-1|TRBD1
TGCGCCAGCAGCTTGGGGAACAGGGGCTTCGAGCAGTACTTC
CASSLGNRGFEQYF
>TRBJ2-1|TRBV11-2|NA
TGTGCCAGCAGATACGGGGGATTTATATACAATGAGCAGTTCTTC
CASRYGGFIYNEQFF
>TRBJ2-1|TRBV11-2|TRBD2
TGTGCCAGCAGCTTGGTCGGGGGACTAGCACTCGGAGATGAGCAGTTCTTC
CASSLVGGLALGDEQFF
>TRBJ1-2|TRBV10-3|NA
TGTGCCATCAGTGAGTCGAAGGGCAGGGGAAACTATGGCTACACCTTC
CAISESKGRGNYGYTF
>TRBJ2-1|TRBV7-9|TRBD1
TGTGCCAGCAGCTTATTCAACACAGGGGCGGCATACAATGAGCAGTTCTTC
CASSLFNTGAAYNEQFF
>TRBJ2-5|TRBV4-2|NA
TGTGCCAGCAGCCAAGATAAAACCAGGGAAGAGACCCAGTACTTC
CASSQDKTREETQYF
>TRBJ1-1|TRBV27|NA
TGTGCCAGCCCGACAAGGATCTCCTCCGGCACTGAAGCTTTCTTT
CASPTRISSGTEAFF
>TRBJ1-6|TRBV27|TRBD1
TGTGCCAGCAGGGAGGGACAGGGGGGTTCACCCCTCCACTTT
CASREGQGGSPLHF
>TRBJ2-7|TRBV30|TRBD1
TGTGCCTGGGGGGGGACAGGGACCTCCTACGAGCAGTACTTC
CAWGGTGTSYEQYF
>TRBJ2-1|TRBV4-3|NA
TGCGCCAGCAGCCAAGGGAGCGGCTACAATGAGCAGTTCTTC
CASSQGSGYNEQFF
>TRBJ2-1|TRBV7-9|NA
TGTGCCAGCAGCTTCGGCTCTACTGAGCAGTTCTTC
CASSFGSTEQFF
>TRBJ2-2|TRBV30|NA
TGTGCCTGGAGTGTAGGGGCCGGGGAGCTGTTTTTT
CAWSVGAGELFF
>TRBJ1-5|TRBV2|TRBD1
TGTGCCGGAGGACCTACAGGGGGCAATCAGCCCCAGCATTTT
CAGGPTGGNQPQHF